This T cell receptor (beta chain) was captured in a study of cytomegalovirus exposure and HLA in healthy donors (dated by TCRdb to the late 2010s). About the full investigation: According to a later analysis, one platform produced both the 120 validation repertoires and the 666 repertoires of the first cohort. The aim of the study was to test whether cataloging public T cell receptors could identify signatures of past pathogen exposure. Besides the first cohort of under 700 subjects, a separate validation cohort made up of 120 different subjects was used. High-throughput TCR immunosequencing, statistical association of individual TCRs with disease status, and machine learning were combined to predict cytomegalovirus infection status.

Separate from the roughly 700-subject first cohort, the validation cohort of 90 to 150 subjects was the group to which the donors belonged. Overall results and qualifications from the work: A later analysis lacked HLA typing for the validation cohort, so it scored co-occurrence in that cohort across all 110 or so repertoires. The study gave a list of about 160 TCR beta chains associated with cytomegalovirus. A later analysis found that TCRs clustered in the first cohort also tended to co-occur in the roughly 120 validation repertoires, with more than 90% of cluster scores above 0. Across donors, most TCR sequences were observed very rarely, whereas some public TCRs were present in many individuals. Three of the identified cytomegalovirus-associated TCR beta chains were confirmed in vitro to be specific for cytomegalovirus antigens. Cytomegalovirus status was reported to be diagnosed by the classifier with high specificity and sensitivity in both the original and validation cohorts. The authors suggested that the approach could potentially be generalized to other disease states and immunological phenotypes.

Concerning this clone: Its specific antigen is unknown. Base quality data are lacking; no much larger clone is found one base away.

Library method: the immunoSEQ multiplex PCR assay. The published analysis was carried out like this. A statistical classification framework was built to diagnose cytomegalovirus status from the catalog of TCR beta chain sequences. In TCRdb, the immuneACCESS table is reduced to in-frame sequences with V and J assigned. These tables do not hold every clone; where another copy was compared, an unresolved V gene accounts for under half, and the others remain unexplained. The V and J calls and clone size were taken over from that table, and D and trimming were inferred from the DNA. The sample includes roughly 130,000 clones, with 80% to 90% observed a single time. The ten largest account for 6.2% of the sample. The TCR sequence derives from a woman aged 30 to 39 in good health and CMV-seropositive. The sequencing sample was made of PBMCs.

The CDR3 reads as follows: CATRQGRYNEQFF. The sequenced DNA is TGTGCCACCCGGCAGGGAAGGTACAATGAGCAGTTCTTC. The chain couples TRBV6-5 to TRBJ2-1; a tentative D match to TRBD1 spans 5 bases. Taken from cysteine to phenylalanine, the CDR3 has 13 residues. Just CDR3 DNA is preserved here, 39 bases in frame from base 1. V loses 10 bases, J loses 4 bases, and the germline ends lie 14 bases apart. CDR1 MNHEY and CDR2 SVGAGI were looked up in the germline V gene.